This T cell receptor beta chain appears in the sequencing data of a study of blood T cell repertoires in COVID-19 (dated by TCRdb to between 2020 and 2021). For the wider study: Collaborator samples came from the United States, Italy and Spain and covered acute and convalescent phases of COVID-19. The prospective study material was composed of cDNA or gDNA derived from T cells, B-cell-depleted T cells, or PBMCs. Deeply sampled blood TCRbeta repertoires from subjects exposed to, actively infected with, or recovered from COVID-19 were included in the dataset. A freely available public database, intended as a resource for researchers studying the immune response to SARS-CoV-2, is where the repertoires were released. The samples were drawn from two sources: the first 160 participants of the ongoing ImmuneRACE study, and over 950 subjects contributed by 6 global collaborators. A de-identified subject ID, COVID-19 status, age in years and sex were almost always included in the sample metadata. Where HLA class I and class II types were available, the types were taken from metadata supplied by the sample provider, not from assay-based typing. The research as a whole found: How much clinical and demographic metadata was included differed by source and by participant, and the metadata was provided uncurated.

TCRbeta CDR3 regions were amplified from genomic DNA using the immunoSEQ Assay, a bias-controlled multiplex PCR. On the authors' methods: Within the assay, amplification of reference gene primers was used to estimate how many nucleated cells each sample contained. Sequence reads were collapsed and filtered to measure the absolute abundance of every unique TCRbeta CDR3 rearrangement. For each sample, productive Simpson clonality was calculated by taking the square root of Simpson's diversity index across productive rearrangements. This is the immuneACCESS table as TCRdb keeps it, with only in-frame sequences that have V and J called. A part of the clones is gone; compared with another copy, unresolved V genes explain less than half, and the rest is unexplained. V and J calls and clone size are as listed in that table; D and trimming were resolved from the DNA. For this sample the table gives about 170,000 clones, of which 75% to 90% were detected only once. The ten biggest clones cover roughly 0.8% of the sample.

Enrolling through a virtual design, the prospective study's participants ranged in age from roughly 18 to 95 years and lived across roughly 23 United States geographic areas. In the prospective study, participants were assigned to cohorts based on the clinical history participants reported in a screening survey and a study questionnaire. For ImmuneRACE Cohort 3, a participant was defined as recovered based on two consecutive negative NP/OP PCR tests, clearance by a healthcare professional, or resolution of symptoms. In the prospective study, whole blood, serum and a nasopharyngeal or oropharyngeal swab were collected from each participant by mobile phlebotomists. Prospective study participants could optionally give additional blood draws and questionnaires over an approximately two-month period. Blood samples from the prospective study were shipped frozen or at room temperature prior to DNA extraction.

This clone has just a few counts. Its antigen is unknown. No quality values exist for individual bases; no much larger clone is one base distant. CDR1 and CDR2, looked up from the germline V gene, are MNHEY and SVGEGT. The CDR3 sequence holds 14 residues, the cysteine and phenylalanine included. The only DNA kept is the CDR3, 42 bases in frame from the first base. V is reduced by 4 bases and J by 2 bases, leaving a spacing of 9 bases between them. Sequences were obtained from PBMCs or T cells enriched from blood (not recorded which). Recombination connected TRBV6-2 or TRBV6-3 to TRBJ1-5, with the D gene uncertain. The clonotype was recovered from a woman under 30 who had recovered from COVID-19. The DNA sequence is given as TGTGCCAGCAGTTCCCGGGGAGGCAATCAGCCCCAGCATTTT. This is translated as CASSSRGGNQPQHF.